The 22 T cell receptor beta chains below were found in one sample sequenced in a study of cytotoxic CD8 clonotypes in ibrutinib-treated CLL. Data came from immunoSEQ multiplex PCR; TCRdb stores just in-frame clones and leaves some out. The sample has around 330,000 clones, 60% to 80% seen once; the top ten hold under 8%. The sequencing here drew on PBMCs, taken after 36 months of ibrutinib treatment. These receptor sequences come from a human donor with chronic lymphocytic leukemia.

The rearrangement links TRBV19 to TRBJ2-1; TRBD2 matches at 7 bases. After removal of 4 bases from V and 10 bases from J, the junction contained 4 bases not matched to a gene. Germline-derived CDR1 and CDR2 are LNHDA and SQIVND (reference sequence). CDR3 length: 12 amino acids. In DNA, the CDR3 is TGTGCCAGTAGTAGGGGACTACCCGAGCAGTTCTTC. Translated, it gives CASSRGLPEQFF.

The chain has TRBV5-1 and TRBJ2-5; D tentatively reads TRBD1 or TRBD2 (5 bases each). This CDR3 spans 13 amino acids. Trimming cost V 0 bases and J 4 bases, with 7 bases left between them. From germline, CDR1 is SGHRS and CDR2 YFSETQ. The chain's CDR3 is CASSLGGIETQYF. CDR3 DNA sequence: TGCGCCAGCAGCTTGGGGGGGATAGAGACCCAGTACTTC.

CDR3 nucleotide sequence: TGCGCCAGCAGCCCCGCACTAGCAGACTACGAGCAGTACTTC. Translating it yields CASSPALADYEQYF. V is TRBV4-3 and J is TRBJ2-7; tentative D call: TRBD2 (6 bases). The CDR3 consists of 14 residues. Germline V gene lookup returns CDR1 LGHNA and CDR2 YSLEER. Trimming removed 4 bases from V and 3 bases from J, with 13 bases in between.

The chain has TRBV5-1 and TRBJ1-5; D is possibly TRBD1 (5 bases). Looked up from germline, CDR1 is SGHRS and CDR2 is YFSETQ. The CDR3 sequence is 14 residues long. Trimming removed 1 base at V and 5 bases at J, with 10 bases between. CDR3 protein: CASSLSQGDQPQHF. As DNA, the CDR3 is TGCGCCAGCAGCTTGAGCCAGGGAGATCAGCCCCAGCATTTT.

Turning to this clone: Other DNA sequences within the sample encode an identical CDR3. The chain recombines TRBV28 with TRBJ1-5; 7 bases are a match to TRBD1. The CDR3 has 13 residues. Per the germline V gene, CDR1 is MDHEN and CDR2 is SYDVKM. V lost 4 bases to trimming and J lost 6 bases; unmatched junction nucleotides: 3. The chain's CDR3 is CASSSGTVQPQHF. The CDR3 DNA sequence: TGTGCCAGCAGTTCGGGGACAGTTCAGCCCCAGCATTTT.

The chain links TRBV11-2 to TRBJ2-7, with TRBD2 identical over 8 bases. V dropped 1 base and J dropped 3; count of bases not matched to a gene: 17. Germline V lookup: CDR1 SGHAT, CDR2 FQNNGV. The CDR3 has 19 amino acids. CDR3 DNA sequence: TGTGCCAGCAGCTTAGGGGAATTGGGCTTAGCGGGAAGACGCTACGAGCAGTACTTC. Protein sequence: CASSLGELGLAGRRYEQYF.

V is TRBV11-3 and J is TRBJ2-5, with 7 bases identical to TRBD2. The germline V gene encodes CDR1 SGHNT and CDR2 YENEEA. The J segment lost 7 bases and the V segment lost 3 bases, leaving 14 bases of the junction unmatched. The CDR3 sequence is 16 residues long. This chain's CDR3 is CASSFNLGAGVGTQYF. The CDR3 DNA is TGTGCCAGCAGCTTCAACCTGGGCGCGGGGGTTGGGACCCAGTACTTC.

This chain links TRBV5-6 with TRBJ1-2; D is ambiguous. This CDR3 region has 12 residues. V dropped 2 bases and J dropped 0 bases, with 2 bases sitting between them. Per the germline V gene, CDR1 is SGHDT and CDR2 is YYEEEE. The CDR3 reads CASSFPNYGYTF. The CDR3 nucleotides are TGTGCCAGCAGCTTTCCTAACTATGGCTACACCTTC.

The chain recombines TRBV5-5 with TRBJ1-4; D may be TRBD1 (6 bases). This CDR3 region has 16 residues. The V end was cut by 2 bases, the J end by 3 bases, with 14 bases between. CDR1 and CDR2 from the germline V gene are SGHKS and YYEKEE (reference sequence). CDR3 amino acids: CASSFGGSGANEKLFF. CDR3 nucleotides: TGTGCCAGCAGCTTCGGCGGGTCAGGGGCTAATGAAAAACTGTTTTTT.

V and J are TRBV18 and TRBJ2-5; TRBD2 is a possible D gene (6 bases). The CDR3 has 17 residues. V lost 0 bases and J lost 0, with 14 bases in between. Looked up from germline, CDR1 is KGHSH and CDR2 is LQKENI. The CDR3, as DNA: TGTGCCAGCTCACCACCTGGTGGAGGGTTGTACCAAGAGACCCAGTACTTC. This encodes CASSPPGGGLYQETQYF.

This clone was recorded once. V is TRBV5-1 and J is TRBJ2-5, with D possibly TRBD2 on 7 matching bases. CDR3 length: 16 amino acids. V was shortened by 0 bases and J by 2 bases, with 14 bases between the two germline ends. From germline, CDR1 is SGHRS and CDR2 YFSETQ. CDR3: CASSLVPRGAQETQYF. The CDR3 coding sequence is TGCGCCAGCAGCTTGGTTCCCCGGGGGGCTCAAGAGACCCAGTACTTC.

With respect to this clone: This same CDR3 is encoded by further DNA sequences in the sample. The chain combines TRBV5-1 with TRBJ2-3; possible D gene TRBD1, 5 bases. V lost 4 bases and J 0 bases, leaving 9 bases between the germline ends. This CDR3 has 14 amino acids. Germline V gene lookup returns CDR1 SGHRS and CDR2 YFSETQ. This CDR3 reads CASSLGQSTDTQYF. The CDR3 bases are TGCGCCAGCAGCCTCGGACAAAGCACAGATACGCAGTATTTT. Supplemented by reference TRBV5-1 and TRBJ2-3, the full variable domain reads KAGVTQTPRYLIKTRGQQVTLSCSPISGHRSVSWYQQTPGQGLQFLFEYFSETQRNKGNFPGRFSGRQFSNSRSEMNVSTLELGDSALYLCASSLGQSTDTQYFGPGTRLTVL.

This chain uses TRBV5-6 with TRBJ2-3; 10 nucleotides match TRBD1. V lost 4 bases to trimming and J lost 5 bases; unmatched junction nucleotides: 7. The CDR3 runs to 15 residues. Germline CDR1 and CDR2: SGHDT and YYEEEE. The CDR3 loop reads CASSPDRGVKDTQYF. CDR3 DNA: TGTGCCAGCAGCCCGGACAGGGGGGTGAAAGATACGCAGTATTTT.

This chain connects TRBV5-5 to TRBJ2-7, with a possible D match to TRBD1 (5 bases). CDR1 is SGHKS and CDR2 is YYEKEE in the germline V gene (reference sequence). The ends were cut back, 4 bases at V and 0 bases at J, with 14 bases in the middle. The CDR3 consists of 15 residues. The CDR3 sequence is CASSGMGPFSYEQYF. The CDR3 DNA reads as TGTGCCAGCAGCGGGATGGGGCCTTTCTCCTACGAGCAGTACTTC.

This chain uses TRBV4-2 with TRBJ2-3; no definite D call. Germline CDR1 and CDR2: LGHNA and YNFKEQ. The CDR3 extends over 15 amino acids. V dropped 1 base and J dropped 0 bases, with 8 bases sitting between them. The CDR3 DNA reads as TGTGCCAGCAGCCAAGTCTCCAGGAGCACAGATACGCAGTATTTT. Protein product: CASSQVSRSTDTQYF.

The chain joins TRBV1 to TRBJ2-7; TRBD2 was called by the table and not checked on the DNA. TRBV1 is reported as a pseudogene. CDR3 size: 15 residues. Here the CDR3 reads CTSSYPSGSSYEQYF. CDR3 coding DNA: TGCACCAGCAGCTACCCTAGCGGGAGCTCCTACGAGCAGTACTTC.

The V call is TRBV27, the J call TRBJ1-5; D possibly corresponds to TRBD1 (5 bases). Trimming took off 6 bases at V and 11 bases at J, with 23 bases between the two ends. This CDR3 spans 15 amino acids. The germline V gene has CDR1 MNHEY and CDR2 SMNVEV (reference sequence). The chain's CDR3 is CASSLRRALRGAQHF. For the CDR3, the DNA is TGTGCCAGCAGCCTCCGCAGGGCTCTTCGGGGGGCCCAGCATTTT.

The chain couples TRBV19 to TRBJ1-6; tentative D call: TRBD1 (5 bases). The V end lost 6 bases, the J end lost 10 bases, and 16 bases lay between the germline ends. This CDR3 region has 14 residues. Germline V gene lookup returns CDR1 LNHDA and CDR2 SQIVND (reference sequence). CDR3 region: CASSATDSWSPLHF. The DNA for the CDR3 is TGTGCCAGTAGCGCGACAGACTCCTGGTCACCCCTCCACTTT.

The chain employs TRBV7-8 and TRBJ2-1; 13 nucleotides match TRBD2. The germline V gene encodes CDR1 SGHVS and CDR2 FQNEAQ. The junction had 10 bases not matched to a gene; V was cut back by 4 bases and J by 13 bases. This CDR3 is 15 amino acids long. CDR3 in DNA: TGTGCCAGCAGCTCTCCGGGACTAGCGGGACTCCACCAGTTCTTC. It translates to CASSSPGLAGLHQFF.

This sequence joins TRBV5-1 and TRBJ2-4, with D perhaps TRBD1 (6 bases). The CDR3 spans 14 residues. The germline V gene has CDR1 SGHRS and CDR2 YFSETQ. Trimming took off 5 bases at V and 8 bases at J, with 17 bases between the two ends. CDR3 nucleotides: TGCGCCAGCAGACCGGACAGCCTTTGGGACATTCAGTACTTC. Translation: CASRPDSLWDIQYF. Based on the CDR3 plus reference TRBV5-1 and TRBJ2-4, the full variable domain is KAGVTQTPRYLIKTRGQQVTLSCSPISGHRSVSWYQQTPGQGLQFLFEYFSETQRNKGNFPGRFSGRQFSNSRSEMNVSTLELGDSALYLCASRPDSLWDIQYFGAGTRLSVL.

The chain couples TRBV20-1 to TRBJ2-1; the D is unclear. Germline-derived CDR1 and CDR2 are DFQATT and SNEGSKA (reference sequence). V was pared by 1 base and J by 6 bases, with 4 bases between. The CDR3 is 11 residues long. CDR3 residues: CSARVSNEQFF. The CDR3 DNA reads as TGCAGTGCTAGAGTTTCCAATGAGCAGTTCTTC.

The J gene is TRBJ2-5, the V gene TRBV5-1; TRBD2 matches at 8 bases. The CDR3 extends over 19 amino acids. J gave up 1 base and V 0 bases, and 14 bases lay outside the gene matches. CDR1 and CDR2 (germline): SGHRS, YFSETQ. CDR3 sequence (DNA): TGCGCCAGCAGCTTGGTGGGGACTAGGATCGGGAGGGGCCAAGAGACCCAGTACTTC. Translation gives CASSLVGTRIGRGQETQYF. The full variable domain, completed using reference TRBV5-1 and TRBJ2-5, is KAGVTQTPRYLIKTRGQQVTLSCSPISGHRSVSWYQQTPGQGLQFLFEYFSETQRNKGNFPGRFSGRQFSNSRSEMNVSTLELGDSALYLCASSLVGTRIGRGQETQYFGPGTRLLVL.